This T cell receptor beta chain was sequenced for a study of radiation and T cells in renal cell carcinoma. The method was immunoSEQ multiplex PCR; TCRdb's version includes in-frame clones alone and lacks a portion of them. The sample includes 100,000 to 150,000 clones, around 84% of them seen just once. V lost 4 bases, J lost 5 bases, and 10 bases lay in between. CDR3 length: 13 amino acids. Germline-derived CDR1 and CDR2 are SGDLS and YYNGEE. Sample time point: baseline pretreatment blood. Described treatment: 15 Gy SBRT to primary tumor, nephrectomy 4 weeks later. The chain has TRBV9 and TRBJ2-1; D call uncertain. The TCR originated in a woman between 55 and 75 years old with renal cell carcinoma. Specimen: blood, collected from a patient whose treatment included radiotherapy and nephrectomy. The CDR3: CASSPRANNEQFF. The CDR3 DNA sequence: TGTGCCAGCAGCCCTCGGGCCAACAATGAGCAGTTCTTC.